These 24 T cell receptor beta chains were sequenced from one sample in a study of T-cell reconstitution after alpha-beta-depleted transplantation in children. Unique molecular identifiers were incorporated when the TCRbeta library was constructed. In TCRdb, the PCR reads were re-called with MiXCR into one record per CDR3 protein. The table includes about 300,000 distinct CDR3 sequences, about 9.5% detected once. Sample: PBMCs, taken before TCRalphabeta/CD19-depleted stem cell transplant. The receptors were sampled from a boy under three years old with acute myeloid leukemia, due to receive a stem cell transplant.

Comments on this clonotype: One base away lies a much larger clone, so this may be a sequencing read error. The J gene is TRBJ2-2, the V gene TRBV7-9, with 9 nucleotides matching TRBD2. Looked up from germline, CDR1 is SEHNR and CDR2 is FQNEAQ (reference sequence). This CDR3 has 16 residues. The trim removed 3 bases at V and 4 bases at J, leaving 6 bases unmatched. Written as DNA, the CDR3 is TGTGCCAGCAGCTTCGCGGGACTAGCACTCACCGGGGAGCTGTTTTTT. Its protein is CASSFAGLALTGELFF.

At least ten counts were recorded for this clonotype. The chain couples TRBV24-1 to TRBJ2-7; a weak D match, TRBD1 (5 bases). Germline loops: CDR1 KGHDR, CDR2 SFDVKD. The CDR3 is 15 residues long. V lost 8 bases and J lost 0, with 16 bases in between. CDR3 sequence: CATTLPRVGSYEQYF. CDR3 nucleotides: TGTGCCACCACTCTACCCAGGGTGGGCTCCTACGAGCAGTACTTC.

There are many counts of this clonotype. V and J are TRBV28 and TRBJ1-2, with D perhaps TRBD1 (5 bases). Per the germline V gene, CDR1 is MDHEN and CDR2 is SYDVKM. Trimming left V 6 bases short and J 0 bases short, with 8 bases between. There are 13 residues in the CDR3. In DNA form, the CDR3 reads TGTGCCAGCAGGCCGGACACTAACTATGGCTACACCTTC. Translation gives CASRPDTNYGYTF.

This clonotype was counted at least ten times. The chain combines TRBV5-1 with TRBJ1-1; D uncertain. The CDR3 totals 15 residues. The V end lost 0 bases, the J end lost 0 bases, and 9 bases lay between the germline ends. The germline CDR1 and CDR2 sequences are SGHRS and YFSETQ. This CDR3 is CASSLEGSVNTEAFF. Here the CDR3 DNA reads TGCGCCAGCAGCTTGGAAGGATCCGTGAACACTGAAGCTTTCTTT. Drawing the rest from reference TRBV5-1 and TRBJ1-1, the complete variable domain is KAGVTQTPRYLIKTRGQQVTLSCSPISGHRSVSWYQQTPGQGLQFLFEYFSETQRNKGNFPGRFSGRQFSNSRSEMNVSTLELGDSALYLCASSLEGSVNTEAFFGQGTRLTVV.

This clonotype was counted at least ten times. The V and J genes are TRBV4-3 and TRBJ2-5; maybe TRBD1 (6 bases). Germline loops: CDR1 LGHNA, CDR2 YSLEER. V lost 3 bases to trimming and J lost 7 bases, with 12 bases between them. The CDR3 length is 13 residues. The CDR3 spells CASSQGTYGTQYF. CDR3 bases: TGCGCCAGCAGCCAGGGGACATATGGGACCCAGTACTTC.

The sample holds a few counts of this clonotype. The chain recombines TRBV5-1 with TRBJ1-5; no definite D call. CDR1 and CDR2 (germline): SGHRS, YFSETQ. Trimming took 7 bases from V and 3 from J, leaving 26 bases between them. The CDR3 contains 18 residues. The CDR3 spells CASLSNGKGRKTNQPQHF. DNA of the CDR3: TGCGCCAGCCTAAGCAATGGGAAAGGGAGAAAAACCAATCAGCCCCAGCATTTT.

This clonotype was detected many times. This rearrangement joins TRBV7-2 to TRBJ2-5; possibly TRBD2 for D (5 bases). The CDR3 totals 15 residues. Germline V lookup: CDR1 SGHTA, CDR2 FQGNSA. V shed 1 base and J shed 4 bases, with 13 bases lying between them. CDR3 sequence reads: CASSLGSGSLETQYF. CDR3 bases: TGTGCCAGCAGCTTAGGCAGCGGTTCGCTAGAGACCCAGTACTTC.

Many counts were recorded for this clonotype. This chain uses TRBV20-1 with TRBJ2-3; the match to TRBD2 covers 9 bases. Germline V CDR1 and CDR2: DFQATT, SNEGSKA (reference sequence). CDR3 length: 18 residues. J gave up 2 bases and V 0 bases, and 12 bases lay outside the gene matches. The CDR3 DNA sequence: TGCAGTGCTAGAGAAGAGCGCCTAGCGGGGTGGTCCACAGATACGCAGTATTTT. Encoded protein: CSAREERLAGWSTDTQYF.

This clonotype appeared many times. Here the CDR3 reads CASSLTGASPLHF. In DNA form, the CDR3 reads TGTGCCAGCAGTTTAACAGGGGCTTCACCCCTCCACTTT. The chain carries TRBV28 and TRBJ1-6; TRBD1 aligns across 7 bases. Trimming took 2 bases from V and 9 from J; bases not matched to a gene: 1. Germline V gene data show CDR1 as MDHEN and CDR2 as SYDVKM. The CDR3 length is 13 residues. The variable domain in full, completed from reference TRBV28 and TRBJ1-6, reads DVKVTQSSRYLVKRTGEKVFLECVQDMDHENMFWYRQDPGLGLRLIYFSYDVKMKEKGDIPEGYSVSREKKERFSLILESASTNQTSMYLCASSLTGASPLHFGNGTRLTVT.

At least ten counts were recorded for this clonotype. The chain uses TRBV20-1 and TRBJ2-4, with a tentative D call TRBD2 (5 bases). Germline V CDR1 and CDR2: DFQATT, SNEGSKA (reference sequence). The CDR3 is made up of 14 amino acids. Trimming took 7 bases from V and 3 from J, leaving 16 bases between them. As DNA, the CDR3 is TGCAGTGGACGCAGGCCAGGAGGCAAAAACATTCAGTACTTC. It specifies CSGRRPGGKNIQYF.

Concerning this clonotype itself: This sequence may be a read error, since a much larger clone differs from it by one base. The chain couples TRBV11-3 to TRBJ1-1; tentatively, D is TRBD1 (6 bases). Per the germline V gene, CDR1 is SGHNT and CDR2 is YENEEA. The CDR3 totals 13 residues. The CDR3 reads CASGKGGNTDAFF. The CDR3 DNA reads as TGTGCCAGCGGAAAAGGGGGAAACACTGACGCTTTCTTT. The full variable domain, with the rest looked up from reference TRBV11-3 and TRBJ1-1, is EAGVVQSPRYKIIEKKQPVAFWCNPISGHNTLYWYLQNLGQGPELLIRYENEEAVDDSQLPKDRFSAERLKGVDSTLKIQPAELGDSAVYLCASGKGGNTDAFFGQGTRLTVV.

This clonotype was counted many times. The chain employs TRBV9 and TRBJ2-7; D may be TRBD2 (6 bases). This CDR3 is built from 13 residues. The V gene lost 4 bases and the J gene lost 7 bases, with 15 bases spanning the gap. CDR1 is SGDLS and CDR2 is YYNGEE in the germline V gene. The CDR3 sequence: CASSPGGASEQYF. As DNA, the CDR3 is TGTGCCAGCAGCCCAGGAGGGGCTAGTGAGCAGTACTTC.

The chain has TRBV4-1 and TRBJ2-4; D gene uncertain. Looked up from germline, CDR1 is MGHRA and CDR2 is YSYEKL. CDR3 length: 15 amino acids. V lost 1 base and J 0 bases, leaving 7 bases between the germline ends. In nucleotides, the CDR3 is TGCGCCAGCAGCCAAGCCGGCACAGCCAAAAACATTCAGTACTTC. As protein: CASSQAGTAKNIQYF.

The rearrangement uses TRBV4-2 and TRBJ2-5; D gene unclear. Germline loops: CDR1 LGHNA, CDR2 YNFKEQ. The CDR3 extends over 14 amino acids. The V end lost 1 base, the J end lost 2 bases, and 8 bases lay between the germline ends. The CDR3 region has the DNA TGTGCCAGCAGCCAAGCTCACGGGCAAGAGACCCAGTACTTC. Amino acid sequence: CASSQAHGQETQYF.

J is TRBJ2-3 and V is TRBV7-9; 7 nucleotides match TRBD2. From germline, CDR1 is SEHNR and CDR2 FQNEAQ (reference sequence). The CDR3 sequence is 12 residues long. After removal of 5 bases from V and 4 bases from J, the junction contained 0 bases not matched to a gene. The CDR3 is CASSGLADTQYF. In DNA form, the CDR3 reads TGTGCCAGCAGCGGACTAGCAGATACGCAGTATTTT. Based on the CDR3 plus reference TRBV7-9 and TRBJ2-3, the full variable domain is DTGVSQNPRHKITKRGQNVTFRCDPISEHNRLYWYRQTLGQGPEFLTYFQNEAQLEKSRLLSDRFSAERPKGSFSTLEIQRTEQGDSAMYLCASSGLADTQYFGPGTRLTVL.

This clonotype came up many times. V and J are TRBV7-2 and TRBJ2-7, with TRBD2 matching 7 bases. J gave up 5 bases and V 2 bases, and 12 bases lay outside the gene matches. Germline V lookup: CDR1 SGHTA, CDR2 FQGNSA. The CDR3 totals 16 residues. The CDR3 sequence is CASSLRLAVLRDEQYF. CDR3 in DNA: TGTGCCAGCAGCTTAAGGCTAGCGGTCCTGAGGGACGAGCAGTACTTC.

This clonotype was seen repeatedly, ten times or more. This chain links TRBV7-9 with TRBJ2-2; D tentatively reads TRBD1 or TRBD2 (5 bases each). Germline V gene data show CDR1 as SEHNR and CDR2 as FQNEAQ (reference sequence). CDR3 size: 15 residues. The germline V and J ends were trimmed by 5 bases and 1 base, with 11 bases remaining between them. The CDR3 loop is CASSRGVMNTGELFF. CDR3 coding DNA: TGTGCCAGCAGCCGAGGGGTCATGAACACCGGGGAGCTGTTTTTT.

This clonotype was counted at least ten times. The chain employs TRBV7-9 and TRBJ1-5, with 9 bases that match TRBD1. Germline trimming cut 0 bases from V and 5 bases from J; bases unmatched to any gene: 5. Germline CDR1 SEHNR, CDR2 FQNEAQ (reference sequence). The CDR3 is 16 residues long. CDR3 DNA: TGTGCCAGCAGCTTAGCGACAGGGGGTACGGATCAGCCCCAGCATTTT. Its protein product is CASSLATGGTDQPQHF.

This clonotype was observed many times. The V and J genes are TRBV20-1 and TRBJ2-6; D is undetermined. The CDR3 loop spans 16 amino acids. Germline CDR1 DFQATT, CDR2 SNEGSKA (reference sequence). The V end was cut by 2 bases, the J end by 0 bases, with 11 bases between. As DNA, the CDR3 is TGCAGTGCTAGATCGCACCAGACCTCTGGGGCCAACGTCCTGACTTTC. Protein product: CSARSHQTSGANVLTF.

This clonotype was detected many times. The chain has TRBV7-6 and TRBJ1-1; 11 positions agree with TRBD1. The CDR3 runs 16 residues. Losses at the gene ends were 5 bases for V and 0 bases for J; bases not matched to a gene: 5. Germline CDR1 and CDR2: SGHVS and FNYEAQ. The CDR3 sequence: CASSRTGGFVNTEAFF. CDR3 nucleotides: TGTGCCAGCAGCCGGACAGGGGGCTTTGTGAACACTGAAGCTTTCTTT.

This clonotype has a count of ten or more. At one end, the junction sequence differs from germline, possibly due to a read error. The chain carries TRBV7-9 and TRBJ1-4; D might be TRBD1 (6 bases). CDR1 SEHNR and CDR2 FQNEAQ come from the germline V gene (reference sequence). The CDR3 contains 14 residues. CDR3 loop: CASSYPTPSGQLDF. CDR3 bases: TGTGCCAGCAGCTACCCTACCCCATCGGGACAACTGGATTTT. Using reference TRBV7-9 and TRBJ1-4 for the parts outside the CDR3, the full variable domain is DTGVSQNPRHKITKRGQNVTFRCDPISEHNRLYWYRQTLGQGPEFLTYFQNEAQLEKSRLLSDRFSAERPKGSFSTLEIQRTEQGDSAMYLCASSYPTPSGQLDFGSGTQLSVL.

The gene calls are TRBV12-3 or TRBV12-4 and TRBJ2-6; 10 bases match TRBD1. The J segment lost 2 bases and the V segment lost 5 bases, leaving 6 bases of the junction unmatched. The CDR3 length is 17 residues. The CDR3 loop is CASSRRTGGTGANVLTF. The CDR3 region has the DNA TGTGCCAGCAGTCGACGGACAGGGGGAACTGGGGCCAACGTCCTGACTTTC.

This clonotype has a handful of counts. The chain joins TRBV3-1 to TRBJ1-1; no definite D call. V shed 4 bases and J shed 1 base, with 4 bases lying between them. CDR3 length: 12 residues. Germline lookup yields CDR1 LGHDT and CDR2 YNNKEL (reference sequence). CDR3 residues: CASSRENTEAFF. CDR3 in DNA: TGTGCCAGCAGCCGGGAGAACACTGAAGCTTTCTTT.

This clonotype has ten or more counts. The V and J genes are TRBV3-1 and TRBJ2-1; the D is unclear. V lost 7 bases, J lost 2 bases, and 6 bases lay in between. The CDR3 totals 12 residues. In germline, CDR1 is LGHDT, CDR2 YNNKEL (reference sequence). CDR3: CASNGPYNEQFF. CDR3 bases: TGTGCCAGCAACGGCCCCTACAATGAGCAGTTCTTC.